Sequencing of this T cell receptor beta chain was carried out in a study of OX40 agonist ivuxolimab in advanced cancers. The overall study: Dose-escalation patients had hepatocellular carcinoma, melanoma, renal cell or head and neck cancer. Three dose-escalation patients had partial responses: one with hepatocellular carcinoma and two with cutaneous melanoma.

This table comes from immunoSEQ multiplex PCR, and its TCRdb copy is limited to in-frame clones, with some not included. The sample includes about 98,000 clones, 85% to 95% of them seen just once. This clone was observed a single time. This clonotype originated in an adult with an advanced solid tumor such as melanoma, head and neck, liver or kidney cancer. Sequenced here: CD4+ or CD8+ T cells sorted from blood, sampled in a trial of the OX40 agonist ivuxolimab.

The CDR3 loop is CASSPGTAQETQYF. The CDR3 DNA is TGCGCCAGCAGCCCCGGGACAGCTCAAGAGACCCAGTACTTC. V is TRBV5-1 and J is TRBJ2-5; TRBD1 matches 7 bases. The junction had 5 bases not matched to a gene; V was cut back by 4 bases and J by 2 bases. The CDR3 length is 14 residues. From germline, CDR1 is SGHRS and CDR2 YFSETQ.